This is a list of T cell receptor beta chains from one sample in a study of T cells after yellow fever vaccination. MiXCR, applied by TCRdb to the 5' RACE reads, yields one record per CDR3 protein. Among 200,000 to 300,000 distinct CDR3 sequences, 10% to 15% were seen once, and the ten largest hold roughly 0.5%. This sample comprised CD4+ T cells sorted from PBMCs, obtained 45 days after the yellow fever booster vaccination. The receptors were sampled from a man aged 30 to 39 who received the YFV17D yellow fever vaccine. Each CDR3 is given with its conserved first and last residue. D genes are given only for firm matches. Expanded clones get a size class; other rows say once, few or many, or leave the size out.

-	TRBD2	TRBV7-2	TRBJ2-5	CASSLGLAEETQYF	TGTGCCAGCAGCTTAGGACTAGCGGAAGAGACCCAGTACTTC
once	TRBD2	TRBV4-3	TRBJ2-7	CASSQDWSGGALFYEQYF	TGCGCCAGCAGCCAAGACTGGAGCGGGGGAGCACTTTTCTACGAGCAGTACTTC
many	TRBD2	TRBV11-2	TRBJ2-3	CASSLWSSGLSTDTQYF	TGTGCCAGCAGCTTATGGTCTAGCGGCCTTAGCACAGATACGCAGTATTTT
-	TRBD2	TRBV20-1	TRBJ2-2	CSATGLAGVVTGELFF	TGCAGTGCTACCGGACTAGCGGGAGTCGTCACCGGGGAGCTGTTTTTT
-	-	TRBV20-1	TRBJ1-5	CSATTGSNQPQHF	TGCAGTGCCACCACAGGGAGCAATCAGCCCCAGCATTTT
-	-	TRBV3-1	TRBJ1-2	CASSQEAQGRNYGYTF	TGTGCCAGCAGCCAAGAGGCCCAGGGAAGGAACTATGGCTACACCTTC
few	-	TRBV7-8	TRBJ2-1	CASSSGPPMYNEQFF	TGTGCCAGCAGCTCCGGGCCCCCGATGTACAATGAGCAGTTCTTC
few	TRBD1	TRBV5-6	TRBJ1-5	CASSLQGMWNQPQHF	TGTGCCAGCAGCCTACAGGGGATGTGGAATCAGCCCCAGCATTTT
few	-	TRBV6-1	TRBJ2-3	CASSGSRSLSADTQYF	TGTGCCAGCAGCGGCAGCCGGTCGCTTAGCGCGGATACGCAGTATTTT
few	TRBD2	TRBV12-3/TRBV12-4	TRBJ2-1	CASRQTSGNDEQFF	TGTGCCAGCAGACAGACTAGCGGGAATGATGAGCAGTTCTTC
-	TRBD2	TRBV24-1	TRBJ2-3	CATSMQREFKDTQYF	TGTGCCACCTCTATGCAGCGGGAGTTCAAAGATACGCAGTATTTT
-	TRBD2	TRBV20-1	TRBJ2-7	CSARPTSGSLYEQYF	TGCAGTGCCCGCCCGACTAGCGGGAGTCTTTACGAGCAGTACTTC
-	-	TRBV5-1	TRBJ2-5	CASSLPTQETQYF	TGCGCCAGCAGCTTGCCCACCCAAGAGACCCAGTACTTC
few	-	TRBV24-1	TRBJ2-1	CATGSRDMMSNEQFF	TGTGCCACCGGCTCGCGGGACATGATGTCCAATGAGCAGTTCTTC
-	TRBD1	TRBV6-2/TRBV6-3	TRBJ1-5	CASSPTGSRQPQHF	TGTGCCAGCAGTCCGACAGGGAGCAGACAGCCCCAGCATTTT
-	-	TRBV6-5	TRBJ2-7	CASSYSGGIGEQYF	TGTGCCAGCAGTTACTCGGGGGGAATAGGCGAGCAGTACTTC
-	-	TRBV15	TRBJ1-5	CATSRDSQPQHF	TGTGCCACCAGCAGAGATAGTCAGCCCCAGCATTTT
-	-	TRBV12-3/TRBV12-4	TRBJ1-2	CASSFQGGYTF	TGTGCCAGCAGTTTCCAGGGTGGCTACACCTTC
few	-	TRBV9	TRBJ2-3	CASSVELARGADTQYF	TGTGCCAGCAGCGTAGAACTAGCTCGGGGCGCAGATACGCAGTATTTT
-	TRBD1	TRBV19	TRBJ1-2	CASRLGQGVYGYTF	TGTGCCAGTAGATTGGGACAGGGGGTCTATGGCTACACCTTC
-	-	TRBV9	TRBJ2-2	CASSAHSGDGELFF	TGTGCCAGCAGCGCACACTCCGGGGACGGGGAGCTGTTTTTT
-	-	TRBV18	TRBJ2-5	CASSLNGGETQYF	TGTGCCAGCTCACTCAATGGGGGAGAGACCCAGTACTTC
few	TRBD1	TRBV20-1	TRBJ2-7	CSAIGKKDRGLRVYEQYF	TGCAGTGCTATTGGGAAAAAAGACAGGGGGCTTAGGGTTTACGAGCAGTACTTC
few	-	TRBV20-1	TRBJ2-5	CSATQFQETQYF	TGCAGTGCTACCCAGTTCCAAGAGACCCAGTACTTC
few	TRBD1	TRBV4-3	TRBJ2-5	CASSQHFRQGETQYF	TGCGCCAGCAGCCAACACTTCAGACAGGGGGAGACCCAGTACTTC